The next 29 T cell receptor beta chains were all read from a single sample in a study of identical twins. TCRdb re-called the 5' RACE reads with MiXCR, one entry per CDR3 protein. This sample has approximately 600,000 distinct CDR3 sequences, with approximately 9.6% found just once. This same sample was also taken into another study, of yellow fever vaccine responses in identical twins.

Material: PBMCs. The receptors were gathered from a woman younger than 35 in good health.

In its sample, this clonotype was seen many times. The chain employs TRBV5-1 and TRBJ2-5; D may be TRBD2 (5 bases). This CDR3 is 16 amino acids long. Germline V CDR1 and CDR2: SGHRS, YFSETQ. The V end was cut by 0 bases, the J end by 1 base, with 13 bases between. This CDR3 reads CASSLVLRAPQETQYF. DNA of the CDR3: TGCGCCAGCAGCTTGGTGTTGCGGGCCCCCCAAGAGACCCAGTACTTC.

This clonotype was picked up many times. V is TRBV9 and J is TRBJ2-3; weak D call: TRBD1 (5 bases). The CDR3 has 15 residues. CDR1 is SGDLS, CDR2 YYNGEE, per germline. V shed 1 base and J shed 2 bases, with 11 bases lying between them. CDR3 sequence (DNA): TGTGCCAGCAGCGTATCGACAGTAGACACAGATACGCAGTATTTT. Protein sequence: CASSVSTVDTDTQYF. Filled out from reference TRBV9 and TRBJ2-3, the complete variable domain reads DSGVTQTPKHLITATGQRVTLRCSPRSGDLSVYWYQQSLDQGLQFLIQYYNGEERAKGNILERFSAQQFPDLHSELNLSSLELGDSALYFCASSVSTVDTDTQYFGPGTRLTVL.

This clonotype has only a few counts. The gene calls are TRBV18 and TRBJ2-7; 8 bases match TRBD1. The V gene's germline CDR1 is KGHSH and CDR2 LQKENI. The CDR3 covers 17 residues. V shed 3 bases, J shed 3 bases, and the junction held 13 bases outside the gene matches. This CDR3 reads CASSPVAGGEFGYEQYF. The CDR3 nucleotides read TGTGCCAGCTCACCTGTGGCAGGGGGCGAGTTCGGCTACGAGCAGTACTTC.

This clonotype was counted many times. The rearrangement links TRBV27 to TRBJ2-7; the D is unclear. Germline loops: CDR1 MNHEY, CDR2 SMNVEV (reference sequence). V dropped 5 bases and J dropped 4 bases, with 18 bases sitting between them. This CDR3 has 15 residues. DNA of the CDR3: TGTGCCAGCAGTACCCGGCATACCCTCTATTACGAGCAGTACTTC. Its translation is CASSTRHTLYYEQYF.

This rearrangement joins TRBV12-3 or TRBV12-4 to TRBJ2-7; D possibly corresponds to TRBD2 (5 bases). CDR3 size: 15 residues. V was shortened by 6 bases and J by 0 bases, with 15 bases between the two germline ends. This CDR3 reads CASSTVVARSYEQYF. The CDR3 region has the DNA TGTGCCAGCAGCACGGTGGTAGCGCGCTCCTACGAGCAGTACTTC.

This clonotype was detected ten times or more. This chain uses TRBV12-3 or TRBV12-4 with TRBJ2-3; D gene ambiguous. The germline V and J ends were trimmed by 6 bases and 0 bases, with 10 bases remaining between them. The CDR3 runs 14 residues. The CDR3 DNA reads as TGTGCCAGCAGAAACCCTTATAGCACAGATACGCAGTATTTT. It specifies CASRNPYSTDTQYF.

In DNA form, the CDR3 reads TGTGCCAGCAGCCCAAATGGGGACGGGAGGACCGGGGAGCTGTTTTTT. It specifies CASSPNGDGRTGELFF. The rearrangement uses TRBV7-2 and TRBJ2-2; TRBD2 matches at 7 bases. The V gene end was trimmed by 5 bases and the J gene end by 5 bases; junction bases not matched to a gene: 11. Germline V gives CDR1 SGHTA, CDR2 FQGNSA. This CDR3 has 16 residues.

This clonotype was seen only a few times. This chain links TRBV7-6 with TRBJ2-6; D not certain. Germline-derived CDR1 and CDR2 are SGHVS and FNYEAQ. The CDR3 has 16 residues. The V gene lost 2 bases and the J gene lost 4 bases, with 12 bases spanning the gap. The chain's CDR3 is CASSLRVSSGANVLTF. For the CDR3, the DNA is TGTGCCAGCAGCTTAAGGGTGAGCTCCGGGGCCAACGTCCTGACTTTC.

In this sample, this clonotype turned up many times. The V and J genes are TRBV20-1 and TRBJ1-5; perhaps TRBD1 as D (6 bases). In germline, CDR1 is DFQATT, CDR2 SNEGSKA (reference sequence). Trimming pared 0 bases from V and 5 bases from J, leaving 11 bases between. The length of the CDR3 is 14 residues. CDR3 loop: CSAREVDSDQPQHF. As DNA, the CDR3 is TGCAGTGCTAGAGAGGTGGACAGCGATCAGCCCCAGCATTTT.

This clonotype was picked up a small number of times. V gene TRBV29-1 combines with J gene TRBJ2-3; D is perhaps TRBD1 (5 bases). V lost 4 bases and J 4 bases, leaving 12 bases between the germline ends. CDR1 is SQVTM, CDR2 ANQGSEA, per germline. This CDR3 is 13 amino acids long. CDR3 bases: TGCAGCGTTGGGGATGCAGGGTCAGATACGCAGTATTTT. The encoded protein is CSVGDAGSDTQYF.

The chain couples TRBV7-9 to TRBJ2-5; D ambiguous. Trimming shortened V by 7 bases and J by 2 bases, and 20 bases separated the two germline ends. CDR1 and CDR2 (germline): SEHNR, FQNEAQ (reference sequence). The CDR3 is 16 amino acids. The CDR3 loop is CASTPAAQNAQETQYF. CDR3 DNA: TGTGCCAGCACCCCGGCCGCGCAGAACGCACAAGAGACCCAGTACTTC.

The chain carries TRBV28 and TRBJ2-7, with 8 bases that match TRBD1. The CDR3 consists of 12 residues. Germline CDR1 is MDHEN and CDR2 is SYDVKM. Trimming took 3 bases from V and 6 from J; bases not matched to a gene: 1. The CDR3 bases are TGTGCCAGCAGTTTCAGGGGGCGCGAGCAGTACTTC. Protein product: CASSFRGREQYF.

V gene TRBV2 combines with J gene TRBJ2-3, with TRBD2 identical over 9 bases. V trimming: 1 base; J trimming: 2 bases; junction bases outside the gene matches: 4. This CDR3 has 16 residues. Germline V gene lookup returns CDR1 SNHLY and CDR2 FYNNEI. The CDR3 reads CASSEGLAGPTDTQYF. DNA of the CDR3: TGTGCCAGCAGTGAAGGGCTAGCGGGGCCCACAGATACGCAGTATTTT.

This clonotype appeared a few times. The CDR3 bases are TGTGCCAGCAGCGCAGGGACCACCGAACCGGGGGAGCTGTTTTTT. Protein product: CASSAGTTEPGELFF. J is TRBJ2-2 and V is TRBV9; the D call may be TRBD1 or TRBD2 (5 bases each). Germline V lookup: CDR1 SGDLS, CDR2 YYNGEE. The germline V and J ends were trimmed by 3 bases and 8 bases, with 17 bases remaining between them. CDR3 size: 15 residues.

The table lists this clonotype with many counts. The J gene is TRBJ2-7, the V gene TRBV7-2, with no clear D. Trimming pared 4 bases from V and 5 bases from J, leaving 9 bases between. CDR3 length: 12 amino acids. Germline lookup yields CDR1 SGHTA and CDR2 FQGNSA. The CDR3 nucleotides read TGTGCCAGCAGCTACCTCCCCCACGAGCAGTACTTC. Protein sequence: CASSYLPHEQYF.

V usage is TRBV13 and J usage is TRBJ2-4; TRBD2 matches 10 bases. The CDR3 is 17 amino acids. The germline gives CDR1 PRHDT, CDR2 FYEKMQ (reference sequence). The trim removed 1 base at V and 2 bases at J, leaving 5 bases unmatched. The CDR3 spells CASSLEAGGPPKNIQYF. CDR3 coding DNA: TGTGCCAGCAGCTTAGAAGCGGGAGGGCCGCCCAAAAACATTCAGTACTTC.

This clonotype has just a few counts. The chain has TRBV15 and TRBJ1-2; D call uncertain. The CDR3 totals 14 residues. V was shortened by 1 base and J by 3 bases, with 9 bases between the two germline ends. Germline loops: CDR1 LNHNV, CDR2 YYDKDF (reference sequence). As DNA, the CDR3 is TGTGCCACCAGCAGAGGAAGGGAGGACTATGGCTACACCTTC. Translation: CATSRGREDYGYTF. Combining the CDR3 with reference TRBV15 and TRBJ1-2 gives the whole variable domain DAMVIQNPRYQVTQFGKPVTLSCSQTLNHNVMYWYQQKSSQAPKLLFHYYDKDFNNEADTPDNFQSRRPNTSFCFLDIRSPGLGDTAMYLCATSRGREDYGYTFGSGTRLTVV.

The chain is built from TRBV2 and TRBJ2-7; a weak D match, TRBD1 (5 bases). V dropped 2 bases and J dropped 3 bases, with 11 bases sitting between them. Per germline, CDR1 SNHLY and CDR2 FYNNEI. The CDR3 sequence is 14 residues long. The CDR3 nucleotides read TGTGCCAGCAGTGAAAACAGGCTCTACTACGAGCAGTACTTC. Residues: CASSENRLYYEQYF.

This clonotype was counted ten times or more. This rearrangement joins TRBV15 to TRBJ2-7; D is unresolved. V was pared by 0 bases and J by 0 bases, with 9 bases between. Germline CDR1 LNHNV, CDR2 YYDKDF (reference sequence). The CDR3 consists of 15 residues. The CDR3 sequence: CATSRDFDNSYEQYF. The CDR3 nucleotides read TGTGCCACCAGCAGAGACTTCGACAACTCCTACGAGCAGTACTTC.

This clonotype was observed at least ten times. This chain uses TRBV12-3 or TRBV12-4 with TRBJ2-7, with D possibly TRBD1 on 5 matching bases. V was cut by 8 bases and J by 3 bases, with 11 bases left in between. The CDR3 sequence is 12 residues long. CDR3 residues: CASQPQGYEQYF. DNA for the CDR3: TGTGCCAGCCAACCTCAGGGCTACGAGCAGTACTTC.

This clonotype was seen only a few times. This chain connects TRBV20-1 to TRBJ2-3; TRBD2 matches 7 bases. The length of the CDR3 is 16 residues. CDR1 is DFQATT and CDR2 is SNEGSKA in the germline V gene (reference sequence). V gave up 3 bases and J gave up 7 bases; unmatched junction bases: 16. The CDR3 loop is CSASPGLPQRSNTQYF. The CDR3 bases are TGCAGTGCTAGCCCGGGACTACCACAACGATCGAATACGCAGTATTTT.

This clonotype occurred a few times. V is TRBV9 and J is TRBJ1-2; possibly TRBD1 for D (5 bases). Germline loops: CDR1 SGDLS, CDR2 YYNGEE. V lost 4 bases, J lost 7 bases, and 11 bases lay in between. The CDR3 is 12 amino acids. The CDR3 DNA reads TGTGCCAGCAGCCCCGGGACGGCTGGCTACACCTTC. It yields the protein CASSPGTAGYTF.

This clonotype has a handful of counts. The chain links TRBV2 to TRBJ2-3; 10 nucleotides match TRBD2. The CDR3 is 15 amino acids. Germline CDR1 and CDR2: SNHLY and FYNNEI. Unmatched junction bases numbered 7, after V lost 4 bases and J lost 6 bases. CDR3 nucleotide sequence: TGTGCCAGCAGTGGGATAGCGGGAGGCGTGGATACGCAGTATTTT. Protein product: CASSGIAGGVDTQYF.

This clonotype came up a few times. This chain uses TRBV24-1 with TRBJ2-3; TRBD1 is a possible D gene (5 bases). This CDR3 is 13 amino acids long. V was trimmed by 10 bases and J by 3 bases, leaving 13 bases between them. CDR1 is KGHDR, CDR2 SFDVKD, per germline. The CDR3 coding sequence is TGTGCCACTAGCAGGGTGGGGACAGATACGCAGTATTTT. Its protein product is CATSRVGTDTQYF.

The chain employs TRBV5-1 and TRBJ2-3; 7 bases agree with TRBD2. CDR1 is SGHRS and CDR2 is YFSETQ in the germline V gene. V shed 4 bases and J 1 base; nucleotides not matched to a gene: 9. There are 16 residues in the CDR3. The CDR3 DNA reads as TGCGCCAGCAGCCCGGGGGGAGGGGCTGGCACAGATACGCAGTATTTT. Its translation is CASSPGGGAGTDTQYF. The variable domain in full, with the rest retrieved from reference TRBV5-1 and TRBJ2-3, is KAGVTQTPRYLIKTRGQQVTLSCSPISGHRSVSWYQQTPGQGLQFLFEYFSETQRNKGNFPGRFSGRQFSNSRSEMNVSTLELGDSALYLCASSPGGGAGTDTQYFGPGTRLTVL.

Note on this clonotype: This may arise from a read error, as a much more abundant clone is one base away. The chain employs TRBV7-9 and TRBJ2-3, with 9 nucleotides matching TRBD1. Looked up from germline, CDR1 is SEHNR and CDR2 is FQNEAQ (reference sequence). The CDR3 length is 14 residues. This CDR3 is CDIIGTGSPDTQYF. The CDR3 nucleotides are TGTGACATAATAGGGACAGGGTCCCCAGATACGCAGTATTTT.

Comments on this clonotype: One base away lies a much larger clone, so this may be a sequencing read error. The V call is TRBV20-1, the J call TRBJ2-1; 8 bases match TRBD2. Trimming took 5 bases from V and 10 from J; bases not matched to a gene: 13. Germline CDR1 is DFQATT and CDR2 is SNEGSKA (reference sequence). The length of the CDR3 is 14 residues. The CDR3 DNA is TGCAGTGCTCTCGAGACTAGCGCCGCCAGGGAGCAGTTCTTC. Translated, it gives CSALETSAAREQFF.

This clonotype was recorded many times. V is TRBV12-3 or TRBV12-4 and J is TRBJ2-7; D is perhaps TRBD1 or TRBD2 (5 bases each). The CDR3 spans 16 residues. Deletions cut 4 bases from V and 7 bases from J, with 23 bases between. The CDR3 bases are TGTGCCAGCAGTTGGGGCGCCGGGATTCACTTCGGGGAGCAGTACTTC. Protein sequence: CASSWGAGIHFGEQYF.

The CDR3 DNA reads TGTGCCATCAGTGAGTTGGGCGGGAGCGCAGATACGCAGTATTTT. Translating gives CAISELGGSADTQYF. The genes are TRBV10-3 and TRBJ2-3; TRBD2 matches at 7 bases. The J segment lost 4 bases and the V segment lost 1 base, leaving 5 bases of the junction unmatched. This CDR3 spans 15 amino acids. The germline CDR1 and CDR2 sequences are ENHRY and SYGVKD.